This TCR beta chain was sequenced during a study of blood T cell repertoires in COVID-19. Study summary: PBMCs, B-cell-depleted T cells, or T cells were the source of the cDNA or gDNA that made up the material.

This clone was seen a handful of times. There are 18 residues in the CDR3. Germline CDR1 is SGHNT and CDR2 is YYREEE (reference sequence). V lost 0 bases, J lost 3 bases, and 21 bases lay in between. In the authors' workflow: Nucleated cell number was recorded as an estimate derived from reference gene primer amplification. Sequencing used immunoSEQ multiplex PCR; TCRdb keeps in-frame clones, though not all of them. That table gives V, J and clone size, and the DNA gave D and trimming. The sample contains about 110,000 clones, just over 70% of which appear only once. This receptor was identified in a woman between 35 and 50 years old with acute or convalescent COVID-19. Input material: peripheral blood. The V gene is TRBV5-4, the J gene TRBJ1-2; TRBD1 might be the D (5 bases). For the CDR3, the DNA is TGTGCCAGCAGCTTGGCGGGGGGGAGGGACGGAAGCGACTATGGCTACACCTTC. The encoded protein is CASSLAGGRDGSDYGYTF.